The clone carrying this T cell receptor beta chain was counted many times. As yet, its antigen is unknown. Two oligonucleotides, mixed equimolar, formed the beta constant-region primer covering TRBC1 and TRBC2. Using its own MiXCR run on the UMI-ligation and nested PCR reads, TCRdb lists one record per CDR3 protein. This sample carries 140,000 to 150,000 distinct CDR3 sequences, approximately 15% of them seen once, and the ten largest clones take roughly 0.13%. This entry comes from a study of naive and memory T cell subsets. Points from the study as a whole: A few larger clonotypes appeared in naive repertoires, especially CD8, possibly memory cells re-expressing CD45RA.

The CDR3 has 20 amino acids. J gave up 4 bases and V 7 bases, and 23 bases lay outside the gene matches. CDR1 and CDR2 from the germline V gene are SQVTM and ANQGSEA. This receptor was taken from a human donor in good health. The sample comprised naive CD4+ T cells from blood. V gene TRBV29-1 combines with J gene TRBJ2-3; 13 bases line up with TRBD2. In nucleotides, the CDR3 is TGCAGCGCCGAACGCCCTTCCCTCTCTACTAGCGGGAGGGCTCCAGATACGCAGTATTTT. Translating gives CSAERPSLSTSGRAPDTQYF.